The T cell receptor beta chain described here comes from a study of OX40 agonist ivuxolimab in advanced cancers. Study background: The patients got ivuxolimab, which is an agonistic anti-OX40 (CD134) antibody. Patients assigned to dose escalation were diagnosed with hepatocellular carcinoma, melanoma, renal cell or head and neck cancer. Two patients with cutaneous melanoma and one with hepatocellular carcinoma, three in total, showed partial responses.

The method was immunoSEQ multiplex PCR; TCRdb's version includes in-frame clones alone and lacks a portion of them. This table has 84,000 or so clones, around nine tenths appearing once. Findings and limits, study-wide: CD4+ T cells averaged fewer expanded clones than CD8+ T cells.

On this clone itself: Its antigen is unidentified.

This CDR3 is built from 19 residues. CDR1 and CDR2 (germline): MNHEY, SMNVEV (reference sequence). Unmatched junction bases numbered 20, after V lost 5 bases and J lost 5 bases. The receptor's source is an adult with an advanced solid tumor such as melanoma, head and neck, liver or kidney cancer. V is TRBV27 and J is TRBJ2-5; 10 bases fit TRBD2. The sample here was CD4+ or CD8+ T cells sorted from blood, taken in a trial of the OX40 agonist ivuxolimab. The CDR3 spells CASSQTPGGASGGRETQYF. The CDR3 DNA reads as TGTGCCAGCAGTCAAACCCCCGGAGGGGCTAGCGGGGGTCGGGAGACCCAGTACTTC.